These 31 T cell receptor beta chains were sequenced from one sample in a study of blood T cell repertoires in COVID-19. TCRdb keeps only in-frame clones here, not all; method: immunoSEQ multiplex PCR. The repertoire includes 200,000 to 250,000 clones, 88% of them detected once, and 3% to 4% sits in the top ten. Specimen: PBMCs or T cells enriched from blood (not recorded which). These receptors all come from a woman aged 30 to 39 who had been exposed to COVID-19.

The chain employs TRBV28 and TRBJ2-5; D perhaps matches TRBD1 (5 bases). Germline CDR1 is MDHEN and CDR2 is SYDVKM. The ends were cut back, 2 bases at V and 7 bases at J, with 11 bases in the middle. The CDR3 has 13 amino acids. The CDR3 DNA is TGTGCCAGCAGTTTAAGGGGTCCCGGGACCCAGTACTTC. Its translation: CASSLRGPGTQYF.

The chain couples TRBV19 to TRBJ1-5, with a weak D call TRBD1 (6 bases). With 6 bases removed from V and 5 bases from J, the gap between germline ends came to 17 bases. The CDR3 totals 15 residues. Germline lookup yields CDR1 LNHDA and CDR2 SQIVND (reference sequence). The CDR3 sequence: CASSQQDRTYQPQHF. DNA of the CDR3: TGTGCCAGTAGCCAACAGGACAGAACTTATCAGCCCCAGCATTTT.

The CDR3 sequence: CASSEWGQGWTF. Here the CDR3 DNA reads TGTGCCAGCAGTGAATGGGGGCAGGGGTGGACCTTC. The chain links TRBV25-1 to TRBJ1-2, with D perhaps matching TRBD1 (6 bases). V was shortened by 1 base and J by 14 bases, with 14 bases between the two germline ends. Looked up from germline, CDR1 is MGHDK and CDR2 is SYGVNS. The CDR3 loop spans 12 amino acids.

J is TRBJ1-2 and V is TRBV24-1; TRBD1 matches 7 bases. This CDR3 is 15 amino acids long. Germline V gene lookup returns CDR1 KGHDR and CDR2 SFDVKD. J lost 4 bases, V lost 5 bases, and 9 bases had no gene match. This chain's CDR3 is CATSAGTELPYGYTF. CDR3 sequence (DNA): TGTGCCACCAGTGCCGGGACAGAGCTACCCTATGGCTACACCTTC.

The chain employs TRBV7-9 and TRBJ1-1; D is uncertain. CDR3 length equals 12 residues. The germline CDR1 and CDR2 sequences are SEHNR and FQNEAQ (reference sequence). V shed 4 bases and J shed 1 base, with 4 bases lying between them. The DNA of the CDR3 is TGTGCCAGCAGCTCCTCGAACACTGAAGCTTTCTTT. This encodes CASSSSNTEAFF.

The CDR3 coding sequence is TGTGCCAGCAGTGAGCGTCCAGGGGCAGGGGAGCAGTACTTC. Residues: CASSERPGAGEQYF. The rearrangement uses TRBV2 and TRBJ2-7; perhaps TRBD1 as D (6 bases). Germline V gene sequence: CDR1 SNHLY, CDR2 FYNNEI. V was trimmed by 3 bases and J by 7 bases, leaving 16 bases between them. This CDR3 is 14 amino acids long.

The V call is TRBV13, the J call TRBJ1-5, with D uncertain. The CDR3 sequence is 13 residues long. Germline V lookup: CDR1 PRHDT, CDR2 FYEKMQ (reference sequence). V was shortened by 5 bases and J by 4 bases, with 9 bases between the two germline ends. In DNA, the CDR3 is TGTGCCAGCAGCATCGGGTCTAATCAGCCCCAGCATTTT. This gives the protein CASSIGSNQPQHF.

The chain combines TRBV3-1 (or the pseudogene TRBV3-2) with TRBJ1-1; the match to TRBD1 covers 8 bases. Trimming took 5 bases from V and 0 from J; bases not matched to a gene: 5. This CDR3 contains 15 residues. Germline CDR1 and CDR2: LGHDT and YNNKEL (reference sequence). The CDR3 region has the DNA TGTGCCAGCAGCGCACTGACAGGGGTGAACACTGAAGCTTTCTTT. Translating it yields CASSALTGVNTEAFF.

This rearrangement joins TRBV19 to TRBJ1-5; D is undetermined. Germline V CDR1 and CDR2: LNHDA, SQIVND (reference sequence). This CDR3 has 14 amino acids. Trimming pared 6 bases from V and 2 bases from J, leaving 11 bases between. CDR3: CASRQREGNQPQHF. For the CDR3, the DNA is TGTGCCAGTAGGCAAAGGGAGGGCAATCAGCCCCAGCATTTT.

The chain is built from TRBV27 and TRBJ2-3, with 9 bases aligning to TRBD1. The CDR3 has 14 residues. J gave up 4 bases and V 3 bases, and 2 bases lay outside the gene matches. Germline CDR1 is MNHEY and CDR2 is SMNVEV (reference sequence). The CDR3 DNA reads TGTGCCAGCAGTTTGGGACAGGGTTCAGATACGCAGTATTTT. Its protein product is CASSLGQGSDTQYF.

This rearrangement joins TRBV7-9 to TRBJ1-1, with TRBD1 as a possible D gene (6 bases). This CDR3 region has 14 residues. The germline gives CDR1 SEHNR, CDR2 FQNEAQ (reference sequence). Between the trimmed V and J ends, which lost 5 bases and 3 bases, there was a span of 13 bases. The CDR3, as DNA: TGTGCCAGCAGCCCCCCCGGACAGCACACTGAAGCTTTCTTT. This translates into CASSPPGQHTEAFF.

This chain uses TRBV24-1 with TRBJ1-2; 7 nucleotides line up with TRBD1. From germline, CDR1 is KGHDR and CDR2 SFDVKD. V shed 5 bases and J 8 bases; nucleotides not matched to a gene: 7. The CDR3 spans 13 residues. In DNA form, the CDR3 reads TGTGCCACCAGTGTAGGGGACAGTTGGGGCTACACCTTC. This translates into CATSVGDSWGYTF.

This rearrangement joins TRBV5-1 to TRBJ1-2; perhaps TRBD1 as D (6 bases). CDR3 length equals 16 residues. The ends were cut back, 0 bases at V and 3 bases at J, with 15 bases in the middle. CDR1 SGHRS and CDR2 YFSETQ come from the germline V gene. CDR3 in amino acids: CASSLGAGVFDYGYTF. Written as DNA, the CDR3 is TGCGCCAGCAGCTTGGGGGCAGGGGTATTTGACTATGGCTACACCTTC.

The chain recombines TRBV15 with TRBJ2-1, with D perhaps TRBD2 (5 bases). The CDR3 sequence is 15 residues long. Deletions cut 1 base from V and 9 bases from J, with 16 bases between. Germline values: CDR1 LNHNV, CDR2 YYDKDF (reference sequence). The CDR3 nucleotides read TGTGCCACCAGCAGAGCTCAGAAACTAGTAGCTGAGCAGTTCTTC. This gives the protein CATSRAQKLVAEQFF.

This chain joins TRBV29-1 and TRBJ2-7; D unclear. The CDR3 length is 11 residues. V dropped 2 bases and J dropped 4 bases, with 6 bases sitting between them. Germline CDR1 and CDR2: SQVTM and ANQGSEA. CDR3 amino acids: CSVELQYEQYF. DNA of the CDR3: TGCAGCGTTGAACTACAGTACGAGCAGTACTTC.

This chain connects TRBV30 to TRBJ1-5, with no clear D. This CDR3 has 14 residues. The V and J ends lost 2 bases and 5 bases respectively, with 13 bases between them. From germline, CDR1 is GTSNPN and CDR2 SVGIG (reference sequence). The CDR3 loop is CAWSTASWHQPQHF. The DNA of the CDR3 is TGTGCCTGGAGTACAGCCTCATGGCATCAGCCCCAGCATTTT.

The J gene is TRBJ2-7, the V gene TRBV14, with D unclear. CDR1 and CDR2 from the germline V gene are SGHDN and FVKESK. The CDR3 is made up of 14 amino acids. V was cut by 4 bases and J by 3 bases, with 13 bases left in between. The CDR3 spells CASSPYAGIYEQYF. The CDR3 DNA sequence: TGTGCCAGCAGCCCCTACGCAGGCATCTACGAGCAGTACTTC.

The chain has TRBV5-1 and TRBJ2-1; D is undetermined. Trimming pared 7 bases from V and 0 bases from J, leaving 8 bases between. CDR3 size: 13 residues. In germline, CDR1 is SGHRS, CDR2 YFSETQ. The CDR3 here is CASCSSSYNEQFF. The CDR3 DNA sequence: TGCGCCAGCTGCTCCAGCTCCTACAATGAGCAGTTCTTC.

The rearrangement uses TRBV6-6 and TRBJ2-7; D unclear. The V and J ends lost 5 bases and 6 bases respectively, with 8 bases between them. Per the germline V gene, CDR1 is MNHNY and CDR2 is SVGAGI (reference sequence). This CDR3 has 11 amino acids. CDR3: CASSTSSEQYF. The CDR3 bases are TGTGCCAGCAGTACTTCTAGCGAGCAGTACTTC.

As concerns this clone: This same CDR3 is encoded by further DNA sequences in the sample. V and J are TRBV30 and TRBJ2-3; D gene uncertain. The length of the CDR3 is 12 residues. CDR1 is GTSNPN, CDR2 SVGIG, per germline (reference sequence). Trimming stripped 0 bases from V and 6 bases from J, with 7 bases between. CDR3 sequence (DNA): TGTGCCTGGAGTGTAGGAGCTGATACGCAGTATTTT. Its translation: CAWSVGADTQYF.

The sample holds a few counts of this clone. The chain carries TRBV6-1 and TRBJ2-7; 7 positions agree with TRBD2. This CDR3 has 14 amino acids. V shed 2 bases and J 5 bases; nucleotides not matched to a gene: 6. CDR1 is MNHNS, CDR2 SASEGT, per germline. The CDR3 DNA reads as TGTGCCAGCAGTGAACGGGGGGAGGTCGACGAGCAGTACTTC. Its protein is CASSERGEVDEQYF.

This rearrangement joins TRBV4-2 to TRBJ2-2; D call uncertain. Trimming took off 0 bases at V and 0 bases at J, with 11 bases between the two ends. Germline CDR1 reads LGHNA; CDR2 reads YNFKEQ. The length of the CDR3 is 17 residues. CDR3 DNA: TGTGCCAGCAGCCAAGATGATAACAGTGCGAACACCGGGGAGCTGTTTTTT. Protein sequence: CASSQDDNSANTGELFF.

The chain recombines TRBV5-1 with TRBJ1-1; TRBD1 matches 9 bases. The CDR3 contains 15 residues. Looked up from germline, CDR1 is SGHRS and CDR2 is YFSETQ. Trimming at V came to 7 bases and at J to 2 bases, leaving 9 bases not matched to a gene. The CDR3 reads CASSGTGYPNTEAFF. The CDR3 DNA is TGCGCCAGCTCCGGGACAGGGTACCCAAACACTGAAGCTTTCTTT.

The chain is built from TRBV7-9 and TRBJ2-3; 12 bases fit TRBD2. The junction had 7 bases not matched to a gene; V was cut back by 4 bases and J by 5 bases. This CDR3 region has 16 residues. The germline CDR1 and CDR2 sequences are SEHNR and FQNEAQ (reference sequence). The CDR3 region is CASSSPEGLAGDTQYF. For the CDR3, the DNA is TGTGCCAGCAGCTCTCCAGAGGGACTAGCGGGAGATACGCAGTATTTT. Looking up the rest from reference TRBV7-9 and TRBJ2-3 gives the full variable domain: DTGVSQNPRHKITKRGQNVTFRCDPISEHNRLYWYRQTLGQGPEFLTYFQNEAQLEKSRLLSDRFSAERPKGSFSTLEIQRTEQGDSAMYLCASSSPEGLAGDTQYFGPGTRLTVL.

The chain carries TRBV13 and TRBJ2-7; D might be TRBD1 (5 bases). This CDR3 is 14 amino acids long. V was clipped by 5 bases and J by 4 bases, with 15 bases between them. Germline assignment: CDR1 PRHDT and CDR2 FYEKMQ (reference sequence). CDR3 amino acids: CASSQRTNRYEQYF. In nucleotides, the CDR3 is TGTGCCAGCAGCCAGAGGACAAATAGGTACGAGCAGTACTTC. Supplemented by reference TRBV13 and TRBJ2-7, the full variable domain reads AAGVIQSPRHLIKEKRETATLKCYPIPRHDTVYWYQQGPGQDPQFLISFYEKMQSDKGSIPDRFSAQQFSDYHSELNMSSLELGDSALYFCASSQRTNRYEQYFGPGTRLTVT.

This clone was found many times. The V and J genes are TRBV15 and TRBJ2-6; no clear D gene. V shed 0 bases and J shed 0 bases, with 6 bases lying between them. The germline CDR1 and CDR2 sequences are LNHNV and YYDKDF (reference sequence). The CDR3 contains 16 residues. The CDR3 region is CATSRDPGSGANVLTF. In DNA form, the CDR3 reads TGTGCCACCAGCAGAGATCCCGGCTCTGGGGCCAACGTCCTGACTTTC.

The chain recombines TRBV11-2 with TRBJ2-5; D possibly corresponds to TRBD2 (6 bases). V lost 5 bases and J lost 2, with 18 bases in between. This CDR3 is built from 16 residues. The germline V gene has CDR1 SGHAT and CDR2 FQNNGV. The CDR3 region has the DNA TGTGCCAGCAGCGGAGGGGTAAAGGCACCTCAAGAGACCCAGTACTTC. It is translated as CASSGGVKAPQETQYF.

This chain links TRBV12-5 with TRBJ2-7; TRBD2 matches 8 bases. The CDR3 is 16 amino acids. V lost 1 base and J lost 2; bases outside the gene matches: 7. Germline CDR1 reads LGHNT; CDR2 reads FRNRAP. CDR3: CASGLALTSGAYEQYF. The CDR3, as DNA: TGTGCTAGTGGTTTGGCCCTTACTAGCGGTGCCTACGAGCAGTACTTC. The complete variable domain, with remaining parts taken from reference TRBV12-5 and TRBJ2-7, reads DARVTQTPRHKVTEMGQEVTMRCQPILGHNTVFWYRQTMMQGLELLAYFRNRAPLDDSGMPKDRFSAEMPDATLATLKIQPSEPRDSAVYFCASGLALTSGAYEQYFGPGTRLTVT.

The chain recombines TRBV6-5 with TRBJ1-2; D remains ambiguous. The CDR3 loop spans 13 amino acids. The germline V gene has CDR1 MNHEY and CDR2 SVGAGI. Deletions cut 2 bases from V and 0 bases from J, with 4 bases between. CDR3 residues: CASSYGANYGYTF. CDR3 nucleotides: TGTGCCAGCAGTTACGGAGCTAACTATGGCTACACCTTC.

J is TRBJ2-1 and V is TRBV28; TRBD2 matches 13 bases. The CDR3 is made up of 15 amino acids. Trimming took 6 bases from V and 5 from J; bases not matched to a gene: 4. From germline, CDR1 is MDHEN and CDR2 SYDVKM. The CDR3 protein is CASRLAGGQNNEQFF. In DNA form, the CDR3 reads TGTGCCAGCAGACTAGCGGGAGGGCAGAACAATGAGCAGTTCTTC.

The J gene is TRBJ2-1, the V gene TRBV5-1; 11 bases fit TRBD2. Per germline, CDR1 SGHRS and CDR2 YFSETQ. The J segment lost 0 bases and the V segment lost 6 bases, leaving 8 bases of the junction unmatched. The CDR3 sequence is 17 residues long. Written as DNA, the CDR3 is TGCGCCAGCAACCCACTAGCGGGAGCTAGCTCCTACAATGAGCAGTTCTTC. Translating gives CASNPLAGASSYNEQFF.